This T cell receptor (beta chain) appears in the sequencing data of a study of PD-L1 blockade in urothelial cancer. Study-level information: Samples of blood were analyzed 3 weeks (second dose) and 6 weeks after treatment start. Study-wide points: At the 3-week point, tumor-associated blood clones expanded more in durable-benefit patients.

A remark on this clone: Its antigen is unknown.

CDR1 is SGHKS and CDR2 is YYEKEE in the germline V gene (reference sequence). The CDR3 sequence is 14 residues long. V shed 0 bases and J shed 2 bases, with 9 bases lying between them. Templates that were synthetic TCR analogs were spiked into each PCR. Sequencing used immunoSEQ multiplex PCR; TCRdb keeps in-frame clones, though not all of them. Here the sample spans about 21,000 clones, nearly 90% being singletons. The source is a woman in her fifties or sixties with urothelial cancer. The specimen was PBMCs, collected around atezolizumab (anti-PD-L1) treatment. The chain recombines TRBV5-5 with TRBJ2-7; D is perhaps TRBD1 (6 bases). CDR3 sequence (DNA): TGTGCCAGCAGCTTGGCAGGGGTTACCTACGAGCAGTACTTC. Translated, it gives CASSLAGVTYEQYF.